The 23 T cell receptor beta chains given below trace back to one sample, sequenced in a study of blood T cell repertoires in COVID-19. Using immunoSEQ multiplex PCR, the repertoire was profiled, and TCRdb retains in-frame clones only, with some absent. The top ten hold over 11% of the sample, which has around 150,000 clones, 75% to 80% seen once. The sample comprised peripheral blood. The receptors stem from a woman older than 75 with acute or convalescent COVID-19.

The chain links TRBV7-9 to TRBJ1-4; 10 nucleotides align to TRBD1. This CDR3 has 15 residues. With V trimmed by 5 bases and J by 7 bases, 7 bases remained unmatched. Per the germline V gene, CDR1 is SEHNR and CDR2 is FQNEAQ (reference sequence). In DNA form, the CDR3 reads TGTGCCAGCAGCCGACAGGGGGCACTACGTGAAAAACTGTTTTTT. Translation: CASSRQGALREKLFF.

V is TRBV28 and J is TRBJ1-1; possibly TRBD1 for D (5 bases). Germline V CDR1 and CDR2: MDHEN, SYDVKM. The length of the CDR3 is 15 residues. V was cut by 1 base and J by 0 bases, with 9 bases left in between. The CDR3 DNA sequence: TGTGCCAGCAGTTTATTGGACACAATGAACACTGAAGCTTTCTTT. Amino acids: CASSLLDTMNTEAFF.

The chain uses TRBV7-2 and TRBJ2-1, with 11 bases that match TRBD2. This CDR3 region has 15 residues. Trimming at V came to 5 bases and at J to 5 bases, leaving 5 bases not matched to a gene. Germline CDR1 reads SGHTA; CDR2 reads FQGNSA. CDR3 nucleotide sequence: TGTGCCAGCAGCCTTAGCGGGAGGGGCCACAATGAGCAGTTCTTC. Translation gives CASSLSGRGHNEQFF.

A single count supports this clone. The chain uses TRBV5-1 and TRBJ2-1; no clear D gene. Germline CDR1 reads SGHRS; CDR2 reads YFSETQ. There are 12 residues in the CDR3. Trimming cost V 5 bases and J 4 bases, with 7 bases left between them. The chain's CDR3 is CASRTAYNEQFF. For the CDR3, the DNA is TGCGCCAGCAGGACTGCGTACAATGAGCAGTTCTTC.

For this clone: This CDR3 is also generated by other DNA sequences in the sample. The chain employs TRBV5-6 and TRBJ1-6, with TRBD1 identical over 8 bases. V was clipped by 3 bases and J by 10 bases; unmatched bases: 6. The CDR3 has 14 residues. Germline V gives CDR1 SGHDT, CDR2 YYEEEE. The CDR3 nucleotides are TGTGCCAGCAGCTGGACAGGGACGGGCTCACCCCTCCACTTT. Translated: CASSWTGTGSPLHF.

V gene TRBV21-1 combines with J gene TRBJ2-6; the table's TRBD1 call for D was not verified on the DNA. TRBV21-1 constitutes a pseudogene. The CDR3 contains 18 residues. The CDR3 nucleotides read TGTGCCAGCAGCAAACACTCCGGGACAGGGACTGGGGCCAACGTCCTGACTTTC. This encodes CASSKHSGTGTGANVLTF.

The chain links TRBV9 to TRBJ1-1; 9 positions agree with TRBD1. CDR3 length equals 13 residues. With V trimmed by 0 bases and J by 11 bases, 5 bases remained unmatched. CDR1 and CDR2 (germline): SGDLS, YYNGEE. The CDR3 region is CASSVDEGTGAFF. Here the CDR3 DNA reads TGTGCCAGCAGCGTAGATGAGGGGACAGGGGCTTTCTTT.

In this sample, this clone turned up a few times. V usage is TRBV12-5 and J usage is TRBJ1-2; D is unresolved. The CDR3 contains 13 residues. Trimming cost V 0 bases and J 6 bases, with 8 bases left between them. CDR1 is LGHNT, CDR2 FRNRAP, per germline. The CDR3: CASGLVLGDGYTF. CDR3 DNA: TGTGCTAGTGGTTTGGTACTCGGGGATGGCTACACCTTC.

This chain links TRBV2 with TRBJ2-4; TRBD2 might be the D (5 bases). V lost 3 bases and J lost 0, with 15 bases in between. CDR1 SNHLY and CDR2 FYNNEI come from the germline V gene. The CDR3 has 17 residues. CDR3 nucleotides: TGTGCCAGCAGTGAGAGCGGCTTGTGGATAGCCAAAAACATTCAGTACTTC. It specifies CASSESGLWIAKNIQYF.

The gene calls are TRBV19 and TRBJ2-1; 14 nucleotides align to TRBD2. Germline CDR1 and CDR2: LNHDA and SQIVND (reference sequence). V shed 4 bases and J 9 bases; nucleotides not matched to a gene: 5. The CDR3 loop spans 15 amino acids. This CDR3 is CASSTGLAGGFEQFF. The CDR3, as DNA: TGTGCCAGTAGTACCGGACTAGCGGGAGGTTTTGAGCAGTTCTTC.

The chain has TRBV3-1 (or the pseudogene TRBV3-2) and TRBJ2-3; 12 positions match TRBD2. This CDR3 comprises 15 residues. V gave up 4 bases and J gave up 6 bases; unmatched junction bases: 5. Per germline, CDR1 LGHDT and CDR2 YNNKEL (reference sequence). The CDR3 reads CASSPTSGGADTQYF. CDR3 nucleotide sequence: TGTGCCAGCAGCCCGACTAGCGGGGGTGCCGATACGCAGTATTTT.

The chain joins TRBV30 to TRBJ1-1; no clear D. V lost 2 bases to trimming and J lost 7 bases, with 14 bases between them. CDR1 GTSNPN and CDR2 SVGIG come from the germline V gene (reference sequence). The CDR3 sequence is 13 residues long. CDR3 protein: CAWSTTGSREAFF. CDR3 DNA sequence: TGTGCCTGGAGTACTACCGGGAGCCGTGAAGCTTTCTTT.

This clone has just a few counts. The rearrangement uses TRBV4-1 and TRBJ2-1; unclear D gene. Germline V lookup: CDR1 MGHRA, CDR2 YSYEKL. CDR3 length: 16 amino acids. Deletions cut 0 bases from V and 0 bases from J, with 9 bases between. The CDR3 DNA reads TGCGCCAGCAGCCAAGAATCCCCGTACTCCTACAATGAGCAGTTCTTC. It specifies CASSQESPYSYNEQFF.

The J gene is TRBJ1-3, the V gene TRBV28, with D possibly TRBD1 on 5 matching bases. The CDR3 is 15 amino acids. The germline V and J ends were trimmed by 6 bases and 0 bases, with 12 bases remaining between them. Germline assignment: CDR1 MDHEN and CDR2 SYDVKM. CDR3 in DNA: TGTGCCAGCAGACCTGACAGACGCTCTGGAAACACCATATATTTT. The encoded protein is CASRPDRRSGNTIYF.

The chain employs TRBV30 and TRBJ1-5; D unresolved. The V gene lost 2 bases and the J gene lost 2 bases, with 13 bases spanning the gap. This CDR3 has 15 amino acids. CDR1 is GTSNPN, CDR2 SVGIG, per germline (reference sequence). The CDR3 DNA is TGTGCCTGGAGTCGGGAGGGCACGGGCAATCAGCCCCAGCATTTT. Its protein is CAWSREGTGNQPQHF.

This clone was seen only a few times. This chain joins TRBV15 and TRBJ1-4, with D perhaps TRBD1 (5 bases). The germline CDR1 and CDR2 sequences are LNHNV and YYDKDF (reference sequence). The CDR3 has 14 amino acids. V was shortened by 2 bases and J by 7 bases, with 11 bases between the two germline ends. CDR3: CATSRLGGGEKLFF. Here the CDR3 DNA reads TGTGCCACCAGCAGATTGGGGGGTGGTGAAAAACTGTTTTTT.

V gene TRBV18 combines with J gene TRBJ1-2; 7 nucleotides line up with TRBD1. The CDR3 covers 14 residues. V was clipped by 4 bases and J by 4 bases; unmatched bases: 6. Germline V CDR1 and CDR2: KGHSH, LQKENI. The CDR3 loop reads CASSLSQGSYGYTF. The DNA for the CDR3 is TGTGCCAGCTCACTATCACAGGGGAGCTATGGCTACACCTTC. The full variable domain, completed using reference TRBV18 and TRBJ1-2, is NAGVMQNPRHLVRRRGQEARLRCSPMKGHSHVYWYRQLPEEGLKFMVYLQKENIIDESGMPKERFSAEFPKEGPSILRIQQVVRGDSAAYFCASSLSQGSYGYTFGSGTRLTVV.

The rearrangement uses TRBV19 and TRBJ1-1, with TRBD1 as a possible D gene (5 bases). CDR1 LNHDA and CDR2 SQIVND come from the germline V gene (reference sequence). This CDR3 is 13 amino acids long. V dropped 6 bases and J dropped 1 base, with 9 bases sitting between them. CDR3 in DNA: TGTGCCAGTAGGGCAAGGGGGAACACTGAAGCTTTCTTT. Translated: CASRARGNTEAFF.

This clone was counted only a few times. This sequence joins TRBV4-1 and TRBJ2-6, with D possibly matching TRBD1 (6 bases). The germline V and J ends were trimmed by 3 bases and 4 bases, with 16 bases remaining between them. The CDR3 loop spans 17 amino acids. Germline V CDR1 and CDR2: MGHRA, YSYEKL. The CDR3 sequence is CASSHEGTGTGANVLTF. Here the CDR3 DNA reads TGCGCCAGCAGCCATGAGGGAACAGGGACAGGGGCCAACGTCCTGACTTTC.

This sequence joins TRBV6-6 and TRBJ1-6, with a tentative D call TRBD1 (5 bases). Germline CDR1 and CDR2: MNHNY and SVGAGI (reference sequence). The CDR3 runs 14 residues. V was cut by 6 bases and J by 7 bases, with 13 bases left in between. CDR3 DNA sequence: TGTGCCAGCAGCCAGGGTTTGATGAATTCACCCCTCCACTTT. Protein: CASSQGLMNSPLHF.

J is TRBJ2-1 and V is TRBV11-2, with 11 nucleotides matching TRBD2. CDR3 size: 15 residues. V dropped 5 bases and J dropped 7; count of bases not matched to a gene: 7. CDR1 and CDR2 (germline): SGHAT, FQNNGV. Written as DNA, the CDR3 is TGTGCCAGCAGCCCGGGACTAGCGGTGGGAAATGAGCAGTTCTTC. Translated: CASSPGLAVGNEQFF.

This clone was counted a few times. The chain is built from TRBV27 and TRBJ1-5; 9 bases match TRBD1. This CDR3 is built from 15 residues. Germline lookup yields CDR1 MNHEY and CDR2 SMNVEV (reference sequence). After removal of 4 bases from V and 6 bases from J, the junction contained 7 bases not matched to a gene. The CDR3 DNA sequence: TGTGCCAGCAGTTCCCGGGACAGGGCCCGTCAGCCCCAGCATTTT. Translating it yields CASSSRDRARQPQHF.

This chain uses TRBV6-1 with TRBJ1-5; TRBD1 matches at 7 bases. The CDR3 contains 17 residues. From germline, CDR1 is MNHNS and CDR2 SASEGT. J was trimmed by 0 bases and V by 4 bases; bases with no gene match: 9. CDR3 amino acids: CASSGSDRAYSNQPQHF. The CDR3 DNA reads TGTGCCAGCAGTGGGTCAGACAGGGCTTATAGCAATCAGCCCCAGCATTTT.